This TCR beta chain was identified in a study of Tregs in tolerant kidney transplant recipients. Findings and caveats of the study: Validation in larger populations is needed because few patients were studied. No direct test of biological reproducibility was done here.

Profiled with immunoSEQ multiplex PCR; TCRdb holds only in-frame clones, not every one. The repertoire holds approximately 260,000 clones, approximately 84% seen once, with approximately 0.69% in the top ten. About this clone: Its antigen remains unknown.

Looked up from germline, CDR1 is SGHRS and CDR2 is YFSETQ. CDR3 length equals 14 residues. V lost 4 bases to trimming and J lost 5 bases, with 15 bases between them. Unstimulated Tregs (CD4+CD25+CD127-) and CD4+CD25- non-Tregs were sorted from PBMCs. Sample: CD4+ T cells from blood. The sequence was collected from a human donor in good health. The chain links TRBV5-1 to TRBJ2-5, with D possibly being TRBD1 or TRBD2 (5 bases each). The CDR3 protein is CASSLAGLGETQYF. Here the CDR3 DNA reads TGCGCCAGCAGCCTAGCAGGGTTGGGGGAGACCCAGTACTTC.